The rows below give T cell receptor beta chains drawn from one sample of a study of cytomegalovirus exposure and HLA in healthy donors. Profiling relied on immunoSEQ multiplex PCR, and the TCRdb table lists in-frame clones only, not all of them. The table records over 150,000 clones, less than 80% of them present only once. The sample was PBMCs. The receptor set was obtained from a young man in good health and CMV-seronegative. CDR3s include the opening cysteine and the closing phenylalanine or tryptophan. D genes are given only for firm matches. A row's size may be missing; if present it is once, few, many or a size class.

TRBV6-1,NA,TRBJ2-7,NA,17,CASSDRRTGGDPYEQYF,TGTGCCAGCAGTGACCGCCGTACAGGGGGGGACCCCTACGAGCAGTACTTC
TRBV6-5,NA,TRBJ2-1,NA,12,CASSYPGNEQFF,TGTGCCAGCAGTTATCCCGGGAATGAGCAGTTCTTC
TRBV27,NA,TRBJ2-3,NA,13,CASSASYTDTQYF,TGTGCCAGCAGCGCTAGCTACACAGATACGCAGTATTTT
TRBV28,NA,TRBJ1-2,NA,12,CASSLDQGGYTF,TGTGCCAGCAGTCTCGACCAGGGCGGCTACACCTTC
TRBV5-1,few,TRBJ1-1,TRBD1,15,CASSLGQGVGTEAFF,TGCGCCAGCAGCTTAGGACAGGGGGTGGGCACTGAAGCTTTCTTT
TRBV28,NA,TRBJ2-1,NA,13,CASSPIYGNEQFF,TGTGCCAGCAGTCCCATCTACGGGAATGAGCAGTTCTTC
TRBV30,NA,TRBJ1-1,NA,13,CAWSTQMNTEAFF,TGTGCCTGGAGTACACAGATGAACACTGAAGCTTTCTTT
TRBV27,NA,TRBJ2-7,NA,15,CASSLRARNTYEQYF,TGTGCCAGCAGCCTTCGAGCCAGGAACACCTACGAGCAGTACTTC
TRBV28,NA,TRBJ1-2,TRBD1,13,CASSAGQGYGYTF,TGTGCCAGCAGTGCCGGACAGGGGTATGGCTACACCTTC
TRBV27,NA,TRBJ2-6,NA,14,CASSYSSGANVLTF,TGTGCCAGCAGTTACAGTTCTGGGGCCAACGTCCTGACTTTC
TRBV15,NA,TRBJ1-1,TRBD1,15,CATSVRTGRNTEAFF,TGTGCCACCAGCGTTCGGACAGGGCGAAACACTGAAGCTTTCTTT
TRBV7-9,NA,TRBJ1-2,NA,15,CASSLEVDRNYGYTF,TGTGCCAGCAGCTTAGAAGTGGACAGAAACTATGGCTACACCTTC
TRBV6-1,NA,TRBJ1-1,TRBD1,14,CASSDAQGAREAFF,TGTGCCAGCAGTGATGCACAGGGGGCCAGAGAAGCTTTCTTT
TRBV29-1,NA,TRBJ2-7,TRBD1,13,CSVAGQGGYEQYF,TGCAGCGTGGCAGGACAGGGGGGCTACGAGCAGTACTTC
TRBV11-3,NA,TRBJ2-1,TRBD1,15,CASSHGQGAFNEQFF,TGTGCCAGCAGCCACGGACAGGGGGCTTTTAATGAGCAGTTCTTC
TRBV5-1,once,TRBJ1-3,TRBD1,16,CASSEGTGVDGNTIYF,TGCGCCAGCAGCGAGGGGACAGGGGTAGATGGAAACACCATATATTTT
TRBV5-1,NA,TRBJ1-4,NA,17,CASSHSVRDAEGEKLFF,TGCGCCAGCAGCCACTCGGTCCGGGACGCGGAGGGTGAAAAACTGTTTTTT
TRBV27,NA,TRBJ1-5,NA,12,CETLTGNQPQHF,TGTGAAACGTTAACGGGCAATCAGCCCCAGCATTTT
TRBV7-7,NA,TRBJ2-5,NA,13,CASSREVMETQYF,TGTGCTAGCAGCCGTGAGGTTATGGAGACCCAGTACTTC
TRBV5-4,NA,TRBJ1-2,NA,13,CASSLLQGTGYTF,TGTGCCAGCAGCTTGTTGCAGGGGACAGGCTACACCTTC
TRBV2,NA,TRBJ1-1,TRBD1,14,CASIVQGESTEAFF,TGTGCCAGCATTGTGCAGGGGGAGAGCACTGAAGCTTTCTTT
TRBV5-5,NA,TRBJ1-1,NA,15,CASSLESTQGMRAFF,TGTGCCAGCAGCTTAGAATCCACACAGGGAATGAGGGCTTTCTTT
TRBV2,NA,TRBJ2-5,TRBD1,13,CASAPTGAETQYF,TGTGCCAGCGCCCCAACAGGGGCAGAGACCCAGTACTTC
TRBV7-9,NA,TRBJ2-3,TRBD2,17,CASSLMVTSGGSDTQYF,TGTGCCAGCAGCTTAATGGTGACTAGCGGGGGGTCAGATACGCAGTATTTT
TRBV7-2,NA,TRBJ2-2,NA,16,CASSLAHPANTGELFF,TGTGCCAGCAGCTTAGCACATCCAGCGAACACCGGGGAGCTGTTTTTT
TRBV7-2,NA,TRBJ2-4,TRBD2,19,CASSRGGVTSGGAKNIQYF,TGTGCCAGCTCTAGAGGGGGAGTTACTAGCGGGGGAGCCAAAAACATTCAGTACTTC
TRBV28,NA,TRBJ2-1,TRBD2,16,CASSLDTSGGGNEQFF,TGTGCCAGCAGTTTAGACACTAGCGGGGGGGGGAATGAGCAGTTCTTC
TRBV28,NA,TRBJ1-1,TRBD1,16,CASSFSGQGTKIEAFF,TGTGCCAGCAGTTTCTCGGGACAGGGGACGAAAATTGAAGCTTTCTTT
TRBV20-1,few,TRBJ1-4,NA,11,CSARESGFLFF,TGCAGTGCTAGAGAGTCAGGTTTTCTGTTTTTT
TRBV5-1,NA,TRBJ1-2,TRBD1,15,CASREAGTGAHGYTF,TGCGCCAGCAGGGAAGCCGGGACAGGGGCGCATGGCTACACCTTC
TRBV5-1,NA,TRBJ1-4,NA,14,CASSLGREGEKLFF,TGCGCCAGCAGCTTGGGCAGGGAGGGTGAAAAACTGTTTTTT
TRBV28,NA,TRBJ1-1,NA,14,CASSLSPRQASGPF,TGTGCCAGCAGTTTATCCCCTCGACAGGCCTCTGGGCCCTTT
TRBV7-9,once,TRBJ2-1,NA,14,CASSLEPQGNEQFF,TGTGCCAGCAGCTTGGAGCCGCAGGGGAATGAGCAGTTCTTC
TRBV19,NA,TRBJ1-1,TRBD1,18,CASSPRTGHLGVNTEAFF,TGTGCCAGTAGTCCACGGACAGGACACCTTGGGGTGAACACTGAAGCTTTCTTT
TRBV30,once,TRBJ1-3,NA,13,CATQRGDGNTIYF,TGTGCCACCCAGCGGGGTGATGGAAACACCATATATTTT
TRBV27,NA,TRBJ2-2,NA,14,CASSFLMGGGELFF,TGTGCCAGCAGTTTCCTGATGGGGGGTGGGGAGCTGTTTTTT
TRBV19,NA,TRBJ1-2,NA,14,CASSIGIEALGYTF,TGTGCCAGTAGTATAGGAATTGAGGCGCTGGGCTACACCTTC